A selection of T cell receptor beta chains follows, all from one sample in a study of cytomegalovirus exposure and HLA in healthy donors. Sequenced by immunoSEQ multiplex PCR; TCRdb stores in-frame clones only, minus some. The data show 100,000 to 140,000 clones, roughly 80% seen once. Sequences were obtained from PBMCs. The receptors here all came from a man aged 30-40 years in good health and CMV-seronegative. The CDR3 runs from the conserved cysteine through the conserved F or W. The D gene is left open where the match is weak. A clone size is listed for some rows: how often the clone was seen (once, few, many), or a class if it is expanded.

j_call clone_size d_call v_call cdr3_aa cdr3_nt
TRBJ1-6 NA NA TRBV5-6 CASSTGGRGGSPLHF TGTGCCAGCAGCACGGGAGGTCGTGGGGGTTCACCCCTCCACTTT
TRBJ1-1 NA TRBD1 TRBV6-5 CASSYYRGPQTEAFF TGTGCCAGCAGTTACTACAGGGGCCCCCAGACTGAAGCTTTCTTT
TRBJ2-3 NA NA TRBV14 CASSQTGYPTDTQYF TGTGCCAGCAGCCAAACAGGGTACCCCACAGATACGCAGTATTTT
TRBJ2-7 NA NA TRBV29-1 CSVGRGDSYEQYF TGCAGCGTCGGGCGGGGCGACTCCTACGAGCAGTACTTC
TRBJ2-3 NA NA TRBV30 CAWSVEGTARDTQYF TGTGCCTGGAGTGTAGAGGGAACTGCGCGGGATACGCAGTATTTT
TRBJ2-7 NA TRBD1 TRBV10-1 CASSPGQGLGEQYF TGCGCCAGCAGTCCGGGACAGGGGTTGGGCGAGCAGTACTTC
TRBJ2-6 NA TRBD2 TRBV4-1 CASSQPSGRGGGAGANVLTF TGCGCCAGCAGCCAACCCTCGGGTCGCGGCGGGGGGGCCGGGGCCAACGTCCTGACTTTC
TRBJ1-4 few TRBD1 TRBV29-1 CSGARGQSEKLFF TGCAGCGGGGCAAGGGGGCAGAGTGAAAAACTGTTTTTT
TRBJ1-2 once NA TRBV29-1 CSVRGGLNYGYTF TGCAGCGTTAGGGGGGGACTAAACTATGGCTACACCTTC
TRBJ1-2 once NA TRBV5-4 CASSPSGVDGYTF TGTGCCAGCAGCCCCTCGGGGGTTGATGGCTACACCTTC
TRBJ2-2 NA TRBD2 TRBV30 CAWSVSPSGIGGELFF TGTGCCTGGAGTGTATCCCCTAGCGGGATTGGCGGGGAGCTGTTTTTT
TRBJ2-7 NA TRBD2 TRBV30 CAWKLAGGPAYEQYF TGTGCCTGGAAGCTAGCGGGAGGGCCCGCCTACGAGCAGTACTTC
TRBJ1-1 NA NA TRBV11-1 CASSLDQGTTEAFF TGTGCCAGCAGCTTAGATCAGGGCACCACTGAAGCTTTCTTT
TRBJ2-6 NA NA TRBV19 CASALQGSGANVLTF TGTGCCAGTGCCCTCCAGGGATCTGGGGCCAACGTCCTGACTTTC
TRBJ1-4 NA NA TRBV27 CASSFGGNEKLFF TGTGCCAGCAGTTTCGGGGGTAATGAAAAACTGTTTTTT
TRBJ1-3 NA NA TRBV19 CASRGGPGNTIYF TGTGCCAGTAGAGGAGGTCCTGGAAACACCATATATTTT
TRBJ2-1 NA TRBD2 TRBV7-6 CASSLGAGGYNEQFF TGTGCCAGCAGCTTAGGGGCGGGGGGCTACAATGAGCAGTTCTTC
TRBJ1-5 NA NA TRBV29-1 CSIRGGAGQPQHF TGCAGCATTAGGGGGGGGGCTGGGCAGCCCCAGCATTTT
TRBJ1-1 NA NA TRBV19 CAVAAGGYAEAFF TGTGCCGTAGCCGCCGGGGGGTACGCTGAAGCTTTCTTT
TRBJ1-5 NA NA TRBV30 CAWSLRRDQPQHF TGTGCCTGGAGTTTGAGGAGGGATCAGCCCCAGCATTTT
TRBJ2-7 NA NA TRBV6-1 CASSAIRAYEQYF TGTGCCAGCAGCGCGATACGGGCCTACGAGCAGTACTTC
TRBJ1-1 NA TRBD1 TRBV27 CASKRTGGFEAFF TGTGCCAGCAAGCGGACAGGGGGGTTTGAAGCTTTCTTT
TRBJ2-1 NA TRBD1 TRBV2 CARGTTGGSYNEQFF TGTGCCAGGGGGACAACAGGGGGCAGCTACAATGAGCAGTTCTTC
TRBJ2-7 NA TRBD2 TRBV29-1 CSGRLAGGYEQYF TGCAGCGGAAGACTAGCGGGGGGGTACGAGCAGTACTTC
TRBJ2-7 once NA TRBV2 CASSNLKASRPYEQYF TGTGCCAGCAGTAACTTGAAGGCTAGCAGACCCTACGAGCAGTACTTC
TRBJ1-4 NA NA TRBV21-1 CASRPGQGNEKLFF TGTGCCAGCAGGCCAGGACAGGGGAATGAAAAACTGTTTTTT
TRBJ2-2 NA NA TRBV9 CASSVTGVAGELFF TGTGCCAGCAGCGTAACAGGCGTAGCCGGGGAGCTGTTTTTT
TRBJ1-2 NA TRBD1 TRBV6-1 CACRGQSLYGYTF TGTGCCTGCAGGGGGCAAAGCCTCTATGGCTACACCTTC
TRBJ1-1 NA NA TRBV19 CASSLAGSTEAFF TGTGCCAGTTCCTTGGCAGGGTCGACCGAAGCTTTCTTT
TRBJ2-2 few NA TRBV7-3 CASSHSGGTGELFF TGTGCCAGCAGCCACAGCGGAGGCACCGGGGAGCTGTTTTTT
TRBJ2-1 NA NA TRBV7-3 CASSSVGGLNEQFF TGTGCCAGCAGCTCCGTCGGGGGGCTTAATGAGCAGTTCTTC
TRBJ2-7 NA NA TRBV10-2 CASSDPGNRAAAYEQYF TGCGCCAGCAGTGACCCAGGGAACAGAGCCGCGGCTTACGAGCAGTACTTC
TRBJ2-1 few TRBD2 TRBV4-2 CASSQDGSGGPNEQFF TGTGCCAGCAGCCAAGATGGGTCGGGAGGGCCCAATGAGCAGTTCTTC
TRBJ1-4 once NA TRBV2 CATPRGGPNEKLFF TGTGCCACCCCGAGGGGGGGGCCTAATGAAAAACTGTTTTTT
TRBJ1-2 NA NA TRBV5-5 CASSFGLGGYTF TGTGCCAGCAGCTTCGGACTAGGGGGCTACACCTTC
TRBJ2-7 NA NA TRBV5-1 CASSLGQGKNEQYF TGCGCCAGCAGCTTGGGCCAGGGTAAGAACGAGCAGTACTTC
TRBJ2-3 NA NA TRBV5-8 CASRQRGREYF TGTGCCAGCAGACAAAGGGGGAGGGAGTATTTT
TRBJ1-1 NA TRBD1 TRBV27 CASSLWTGGWAEAFF TGTGCCAGCAGTCTCTGGACAGGTGGGTGGGCTGAAGCTTTCTTT